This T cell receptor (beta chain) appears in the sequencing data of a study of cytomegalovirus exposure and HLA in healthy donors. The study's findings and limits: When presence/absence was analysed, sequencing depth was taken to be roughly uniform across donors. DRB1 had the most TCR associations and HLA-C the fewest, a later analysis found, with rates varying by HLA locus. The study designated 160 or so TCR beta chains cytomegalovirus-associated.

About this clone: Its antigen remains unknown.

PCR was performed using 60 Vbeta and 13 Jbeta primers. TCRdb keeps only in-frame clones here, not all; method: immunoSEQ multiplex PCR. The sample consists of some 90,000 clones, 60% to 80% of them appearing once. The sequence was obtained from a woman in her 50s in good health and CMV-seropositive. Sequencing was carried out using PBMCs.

Here the CDR3 reads CASSNRGNEQFF. In DNA, the CDR3 is TGTGCCAGCAGCAACAGGGGGAATGAGCAGTTCTTC. The gene calls are TRBV7-2 and TRBJ2-1, with TRBD1 identical over 8 bases. Trimming removed 5 bases from V and 7 bases from J; junction bases left unmatched: 1. The CDR3 covers 12 residues. Germline values: CDR1 SGHTA, CDR2 FQGNSA.